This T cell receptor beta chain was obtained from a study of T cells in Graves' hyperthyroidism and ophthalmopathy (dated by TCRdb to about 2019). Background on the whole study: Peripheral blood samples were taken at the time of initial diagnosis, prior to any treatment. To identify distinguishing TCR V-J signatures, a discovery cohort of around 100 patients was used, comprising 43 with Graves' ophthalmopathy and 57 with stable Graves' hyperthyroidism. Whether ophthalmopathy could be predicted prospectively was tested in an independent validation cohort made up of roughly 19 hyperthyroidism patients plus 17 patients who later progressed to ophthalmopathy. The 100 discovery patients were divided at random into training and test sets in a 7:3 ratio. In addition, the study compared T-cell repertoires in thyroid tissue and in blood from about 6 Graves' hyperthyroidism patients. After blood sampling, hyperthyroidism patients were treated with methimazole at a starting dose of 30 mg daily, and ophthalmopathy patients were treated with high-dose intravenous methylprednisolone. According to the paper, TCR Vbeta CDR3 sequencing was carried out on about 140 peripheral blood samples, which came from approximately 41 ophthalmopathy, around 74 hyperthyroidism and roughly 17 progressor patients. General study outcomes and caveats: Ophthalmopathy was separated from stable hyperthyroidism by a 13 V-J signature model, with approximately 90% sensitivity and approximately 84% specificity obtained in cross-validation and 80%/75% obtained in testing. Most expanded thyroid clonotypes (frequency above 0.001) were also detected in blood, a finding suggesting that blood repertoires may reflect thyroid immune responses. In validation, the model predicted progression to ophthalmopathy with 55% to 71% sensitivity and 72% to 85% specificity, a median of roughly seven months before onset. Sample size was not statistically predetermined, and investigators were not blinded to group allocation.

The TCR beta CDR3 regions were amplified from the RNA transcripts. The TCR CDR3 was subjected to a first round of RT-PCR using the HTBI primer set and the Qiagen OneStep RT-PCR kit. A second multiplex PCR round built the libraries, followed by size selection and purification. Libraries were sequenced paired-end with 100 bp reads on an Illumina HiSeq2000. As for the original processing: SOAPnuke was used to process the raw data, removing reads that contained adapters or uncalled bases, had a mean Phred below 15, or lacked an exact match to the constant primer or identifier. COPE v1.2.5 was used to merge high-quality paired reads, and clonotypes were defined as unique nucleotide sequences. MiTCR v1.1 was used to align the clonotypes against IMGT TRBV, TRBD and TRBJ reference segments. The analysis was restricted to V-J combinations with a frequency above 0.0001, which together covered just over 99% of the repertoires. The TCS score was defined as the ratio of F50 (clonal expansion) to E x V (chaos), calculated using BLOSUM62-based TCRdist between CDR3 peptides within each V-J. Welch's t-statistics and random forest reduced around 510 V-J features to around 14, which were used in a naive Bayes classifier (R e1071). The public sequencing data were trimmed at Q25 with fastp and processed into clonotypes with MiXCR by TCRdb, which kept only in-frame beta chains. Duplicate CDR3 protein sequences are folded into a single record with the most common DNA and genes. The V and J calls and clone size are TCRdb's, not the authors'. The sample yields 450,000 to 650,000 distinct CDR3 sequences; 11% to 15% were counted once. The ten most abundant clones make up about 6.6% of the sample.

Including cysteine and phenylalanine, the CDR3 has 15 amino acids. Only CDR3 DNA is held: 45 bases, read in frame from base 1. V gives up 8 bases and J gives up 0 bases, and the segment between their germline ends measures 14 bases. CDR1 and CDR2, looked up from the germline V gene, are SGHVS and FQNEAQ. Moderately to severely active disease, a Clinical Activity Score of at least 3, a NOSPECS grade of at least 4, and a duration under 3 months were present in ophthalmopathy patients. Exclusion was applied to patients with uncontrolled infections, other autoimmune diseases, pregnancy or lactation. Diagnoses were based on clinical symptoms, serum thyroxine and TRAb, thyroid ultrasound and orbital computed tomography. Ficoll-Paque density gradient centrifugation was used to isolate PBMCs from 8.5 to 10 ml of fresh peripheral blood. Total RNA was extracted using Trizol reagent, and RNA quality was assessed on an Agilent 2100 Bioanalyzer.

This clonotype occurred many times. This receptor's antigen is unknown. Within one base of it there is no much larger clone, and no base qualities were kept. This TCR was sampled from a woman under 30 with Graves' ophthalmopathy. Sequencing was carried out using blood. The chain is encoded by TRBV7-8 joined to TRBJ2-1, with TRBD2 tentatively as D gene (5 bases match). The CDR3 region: CASGRGGHSYNEQFF. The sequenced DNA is TGTGCCAGCGGACGAGGCGGGCACTCCTACAATGAGCAGTTCTTC.